These 28 T cell receptor beta chains were all obtained from the same sample, sequenced in a study of cytomegalovirus exposure and HLA in healthy donors. Profiled with immunoSEQ multiplex PCR; TCRdb holds only in-frame clones, not every one. This repertoire shows some 120,000 clones, 89% found once; its top ten account for 1.5% to 2.5%. Sequenced material: PBMCs. All receptors derive from a woman aged 18-30 years in good health and CMV-seronegative.

The chain couples TRBV4-1 to TRBJ2-5; 8 bases are a match to TRBD2. The CDR3 has 18 amino acids. The germline gives CDR1 MGHRA, CDR2 YSYEKL. The V gene end was trimmed by 1 base and the J gene end by 2 bases; junction bases not matched to a gene: 12. The CDR3 DNA is TGCGCCAGCAGCCAAGGATCCGGCCTTAGCGGGAAGCAAGAGACCCAGTACTTC. As protein: CASSQGSGLSGKQETQYF.

The V call is TRBV5-4, the J call TRBJ1-2, with D unresolved. This CDR3 region has 15 residues. Trimming pared 0 bases from V and 4 bases from J, leaving 13 bases between. Germline V CDR1 and CDR2: SGHNT, YYREEE (reference sequence). This CDR3 is CASSLEGPGGYGYTF. The CDR3 DNA follows: TGTGCCAGCAGCTTGGAGGGCCCGGGAGGCTATGGCTACACCTTC.

The chain has TRBV6-1 and TRBJ2-3; 8 bases agree with TRBD1. Germline V gene lookup returns CDR1 MNHNS and CDR2 SASEGT. CDR3 length: 14 amino acids. V was clipped by 5 bases and J by 5 bases; unmatched bases: 6. In nucleotides, the CDR3 is TGTGCCAGCAGTCCCAGGGGGCTTCAAGATACGCAGTATTTT. Amino acid sequence: CASSPRGLQDTQYF.

This chain links TRBV2 with TRBJ2-1; 7 positions agree with TRBD2. The V and J ends lost 6 bases and 3 bases, in that order; junction bases with no gene match: 5. This CDR3 has 14 amino acids. Germline V gene data show CDR1 as SNHLY and CDR2 as FYNNEI. CDR3 loop: CASRLGGSYNEQFF. The CDR3 nucleotides read TGTGCCAGCAGACTTGGCGGGAGCTACAATGAGCAGTTCTTC.

The rearrangement links TRBV13 to TRBJ2-7; 9 nucleotides match TRBD1. V dropped 4 bases and J dropped 4; count of bases not matched to a gene: 5. CDR1 is PRHDT and CDR2 is FYEKMQ in the germline V gene (reference sequence). There are 14 residues in the CDR3. The CDR3 coding sequence is TGTGCCAGCAGCTCGAGGGGGACAGGGTACGAGCAGTACTTC. Its translation: CASSSRGTGYEQYF.

This chain links TRBV6-6 with TRBJ2-7; tentative D call: TRBD1 (6 bases). This CDR3 spans 15 amino acids. CDR1 and CDR2 from the germline V gene are MNHNY and SVGAGI (reference sequence). The V end was cut by 8 bases, the J end by 7 bases, with 24 bases between. The CDR3 DNA sequence: TGTGCCAGCCAGCCGTGGGGGACAAAGGATCAAGAGCAGTACTTC. It codes for CASQPWGTKDQEQYF.

The rearrangement links TRBV10-3 to TRBJ1-1; unclear D gene. The V end was cut by 4 bases, the J end by 5 bases, with 17 bases between. The CDR3 sequence is 15 residues long. Germline V gives CDR1 ENHRY, CDR2 SYGVKD. CDR3 sequence: CAISAGTPGGTEAFF. The DNA of the CDR3 is TGTGCCATCAGTGCCGGCACGCCAGGAGGAACTGAAGCTTTCTTT.

This chain joins TRBV9 and TRBJ2-3; TRBD1 might be the D (6 bases). CDR3 size: 14 residues. Germline V lookup: CDR1 SGDLS, CDR2 YYNGEE. Trimming shortened V by 0 bases and J by 4 bases, and 9 bases separated the two germline ends. The CDR3 is CASSVDREPDTQYF. The CDR3, as DNA: TGTGCCAGCAGCGTAGACAGGGAACCAGATACGCAGTATTTT.

The chain has TRBV5-1 and TRBJ1-1; weak D call: TRBD1 (6 bases). CDR3 length: 14 amino acids. V dropped 2 bases and J dropped 8 bases, with 16 bases sitting between them. Per the germline V gene, CDR1 is SGHRS and CDR2 is YFSETQ. Here the CDR3 reads CASSFYLGQIEAFF. The CDR3 nucleotides read TGCGCCAGCAGCTTCTATCTCGGACAGATAGAAGCTTTCTTT.

The chain is built from TRBV7-3 and TRBJ2-1; 10 bases fit TRBD2. CDR3 length equals 15 residues. Germline trimming cut 5 bases from V and 5 bases from J; bases unmatched to any gene: 6. The germline CDR1 and CDR2 sequences are SGHTA and FQGTGA. This CDR3 reads CASSIGTSVNNEQFF. The CDR3 coding sequence is TGTGCCAGCAGCATCGGGACTAGCGTAAACAATGAGCAGTTCTTC. The whole variable domain, filled in from reference TRBV7-3 and TRBJ2-1, reads GAGVSQTPSNKVTEKGKYVELRCDPISGHTALYWYRQSLGQGPEFLIYFQGTGAADDSGLPNDRFFAVRPEGSVSTLKIQRTERGDSAVYLCASSIGTSVNNEQFFGPGTRLTVL.

The chain joins TRBV5-1 to TRBJ2-1; TRBD2 aligns across 8 bases. CDR1 and CDR2 from the germline V gene are SGHRS and YFSETQ. The CDR3 covers 21 residues. The trim removed 0 bases at V and 2 bases at J, leaving 19 bases unmatched. The CDR3 loop is CASSLGRGGTRWVATYNEQFF. The CDR3, as DNA: TGCGCCAGCAGCTTGGGTCGTGGAGGGACTAGGTGGGTGGCTACCTACAATGAGCAGTTCTTC.

The gene calls are TRBV14 and TRBJ2-7, with 14 nucleotides matching TRBD2. The germline V gene has CDR1 SGHDN and CDR2 FVKESK. The CDR3 covers 19 residues. Unmatched junction bases numbered 9, after V lost 0 bases and J lost 2 bases. The CDR3 DNA follows: TGTGCCAGCAGCCAAGATCAGCGACTAGCGGGAGGGGGGCCCTACGAGCAGTACTTC. As protein: CASSQDQRLAGGGPYEQYF.

The chain couples TRBV6-1 to TRBJ1-3; D remains ambiguous. V was clipped by 0 bases and J by 7 bases, with 16 bases between them. CDR1 and CDR2 from the germline V gene are MNHNS and SASEGT. This CDR3 comprises 16 residues. The DNA for the CDR3 is TGTGCCAGCAGTGAAGCAGGATGGGGAGGAGGGAACACCATATATTTT. Amino acids: CASSEAGWGGGNTIYF.

The chain couples TRBV28 to TRBJ2-7; 9 bases agree with TRBD2. Germline CDR1 is MDHEN and CDR2 is SYDVKM. V was clipped by 0 bases and J by 6 bases; unmatched bases: 12. The CDR3 has 17 residues. The CDR3 DNA reads TGTGCCAGCAGTTTATGCTTAGCGGGAGAACCGGGTTGCGAGCAGTACTTC. The encoded protein is CASSLCLAGEPGCEQYF. Filled out from reference TRBV28 and TRBJ2-7, the complete variable domain reads DVKVTQSSRYLVKRTGEKVFLECVQDMDHENMFWYRQDPGLGLRLIYFSYDVKMKEKGDIPEGYSVSREKKERFSLILESASTNQTSMYLCASSLCLAGEPGCEQYFGPGTRLTVT.

The V and J genes are TRBV5-1 and TRBJ2-7; a possible D gene is TRBD2 (7 bases). Trimming pared 4 bases from V and 3 bases from J, leaving 23 bases between. This CDR3 is built from 17 residues. CDR1 is SGHRS and CDR2 is YFSETQ in the germline V gene. Written as DNA, the CDR3 is TGCGCCAGCAGCCCGGGGGCGGGAGATCGAAGAGTCTACGAGCAGTACTTC. This encodes CASSPGAGDRRVYEQYF.

The chain carries TRBV28 and TRBJ1-2, with D uncertain. The V and J ends lost 8 bases and 4 bases respectively, with 11 bases between them. Germline V CDR1 and CDR2: MDHEN, SYDVKM. The CDR3 sequence is 12 residues long. The CDR3 nucleotides read TGTGCCAGCGCCCGGGAATTCTATGGCTACACCTTC. Protein product: CASAREFYGYTF.

The genes are TRBV6-5 and TRBJ2-1; 8 nucleotides line up with TRBD2. Per the germline V gene, CDR1 is MNHEY and CDR2 is SVGAGI. The length of the CDR3 is 13 residues. V was pared by 10 bases and J by 4 bases, with 6 bases of the junction left unmatched. CDR3 sequence (DNA): TGTGCCACTACTAGCGGATTGTACAATGAGCAGTTCTTC. Encoded protein: CATTSGLYNEQFF.

In this sample, this clone turned up once. V usage is TRBV2 and J usage is TRBJ2-1; D might be TRBD2 (6 bases). Trimming pared 5 bases from V and 8 bases from J, leaving 13 bases between. CDR1 is SNHLY, CDR2 FYNNEI, per germline. CDR3 length: 13 amino acids. This CDR3 reads CASSPLASDEQFF. In DNA, the CDR3 is TGTGCCAGCAGTCCCCTAGCGTCGGATGAGCAGTTCTTC. The full variable domain, in which reference TRBV2 and TRBJ2-1 provide the parts outside the CDR3, is EPEVTQTPSHQVTQMGQEVILRCVPISNHLYFYWYRQILGQKVEFLVSFYNNEISEKSEIFDDQFSVERPDGSNFTLKIRSTKLEDSAMYFCASSPLASDEQFFGPGTRLTVL.

The chain couples TRBV7-9 to TRBJ1-4, with 9 bases lining up with TRBD1. Trimming removed 4 bases from V and 8 bases from J; junction bases left unmatched: 5. The CDR3 is 14 amino acids. Germline values: CDR1 SEHNR, CDR2 FQNEAQ (reference sequence). The CDR3 DNA reads TGTGCCAGCAGCTCACAGGGGGCGCGGGAAAAACTGTTTTTT. Its translation: CASSSQGAREKLFF.

This clone was observed once. The chain carries TRBV30 and TRBJ2-3, with D unresolved. Trimming cost V 1 base and J 5 bases, with 4 bases left between them. The CDR3 sequence is 11 residues long. In germline, CDR1 is GTSNPN, CDR2 SVGIG (reference sequence). This CDR3 reads CAWSAKDTQYF. CDR3 bases: TGTGCCTGGAGTGCCAAAGATACGCAGTATTTT.

The chain uses TRBV6-1 and TRBJ2-7, with 9 bases identical to TRBD1. Germline lookup yields CDR1 MNHNS and CDR2 SASEGT. With 1 base clipped from V and 7 bases from J, the junction kept 8 bases outside the gene matches. This CDR3 region has 15 residues. The CDR3 DNA reads TGTGCCAGCAGTGAAGTGTTACAGGGGGCTGAGGAGCAGTACTTC. It codes for CASSEVLQGAEEQYF.

The rearrangement links TRBV28 to TRBJ2-1; possibly TRBD2 for D (5 bases). V was trimmed by 5 bases and J by 5 bases, leaving 10 bases between them. Per germline, CDR1 MDHEN and CDR2 SYDVKM. This CDR3 is built from 13 residues. In nucleotides, the CDR3 is TGTGCCAGCAGTGCCGACGGGAACAATGAGCAGTTCTTC. This translates into CASSADGNNEQFF.

The rearrangement joins TRBV5-3 to TRBJ1-1, with TRBD1 matching over 7 bases. TRBV5-3 is treated as an ORF (open reading frame) with a function not yet certain. The CDR3 length is 14 residues. Unmatched junction bases numbered 4, after V lost 3 bases and J lost 2 bases. The CDR3, as DNA: TGTGCCAGAAGCTGGGACAGTAAAAACACTGAAGCTTTCTTT. It specifies CARSWDSKNTEAFF.

This clone was detected once. The rearrangement uses TRBV5-4 and TRBJ2-5; D possibly corresponds to TRBD1 (6 bases). The germline gives CDR1 SGHNT, CDR2 YYREEE (reference sequence). This CDR3 is built from 14 residues. Trimming removed 4 bases from V and 4 bases from J, with 14 bases in between. The CDR3 DNA follows: TGTGCCAGCAGCCCGCCGACAGGTGGAGAGACCCAGTACTTC. As protein: CASSPPTGGETQYF.

The chain carries TRBV6-4 and TRBJ2-3; D possibly corresponds to TRBD2 (6 bases). V dropped 5 bases and J dropped 1 base, with 10 bases sitting between them. Germline V gene lookup returns CDR1 MRHNA and CDR2 SNTAGT. The CDR3 is 14 residues long. CDR3 DNA sequence: TGTGCCAGCAGTTTTGCTAGCGGCACAGATACGCAGTATTTT. This gives the protein CASSFASGTDTQYF.

The chain uses TRBV15 and TRBJ2-3; D not certain. The CDR3 sequence is 16 residues long. Germline lookup yields CDR1 LNHNV and CDR2 YYDKDF (reference sequence). Trimming stripped 1 base from V and 0 bases from J, with 11 bases between. The CDR3 spells CATSRAPSYSTDTQYF. CDR3 nucleotide sequence: TGTGCCACCAGCAGAGCGCCCTCCTATAGCACAGATACGCAGTATTTT.

V is TRBV30 and J is TRBJ2-7, with a possible D match to TRBD1 (5 bases). The germline gives CDR1 GTSNPN, CDR2 SVGIG (reference sequence). The CDR3 runs 15 residues. Trimming removed 2 bases from V and 0 bases from J, with 14 bases in between. The CDR3 loop is CAWSFRGHPSYEQYF. DNA of the CDR3: TGTGCCTGGAGTTTCCGCGGACATCCCTCCTACGAGCAGTACTTC. The full variable domain, in which reference TRBV30 and TRBJ2-7 provide the parts outside the CDR3, is SQTIHQWPATLVQPVGSPLSLECTVEGTSNPNLYWYRQAAGRGLQLLFYSVGIGQISSEVPQNLSASRPQDRQFILSSKKLLLSDSGFYLCAWSFRGHPSYEQYFGPGTRLTVT.

V is TRBV6-1 and J is TRBJ1-1, with a weak D call TRBD1 (6 bases). This CDR3 contains 13 residues. Germline V gene data show CDR1 as MNHNS and CDR2 as SASEGT. Trimming took off 9 bases at V and 0 bases at J, with 11 bases between the two ends. The CDR3 nucleotides are TGTGCCAGTTTACAGGGCTTGAACACTGAAGCTTTCTTT. Its translation is CASLQGLNTEAFF.